The present entry profiles one T cell receptor beta chain with its context. These data belong to a study of blood T cell repertoires in COVID-19. The wider study: In each case, the material was cDNA or gDNA derived from T cells, B-cell-depleted T cells, or PBMCs.

The junction had 8 bases not matched to a gene; V was cut back by 1 base and J by 4 bases. Germline CDR1 is SQVTM and CDR2 is ANQGSEA. This CDR3 region has 16 residues. In the authors' methods: It was from reference gene primer amplification that nucleated cell counts were estimated. Sequenced by immunoSEQ multiplex PCR; TCRdb stores in-frame clones only, minus some. The DNA gave D and trimming, while V, J and clone size come from that table. The sample holds some 390,000 clones, more than 85% seen once. The chain is built from TRBV29-1 and TRBJ1-2; the match to TRBD1 covers 11 bases. The sample comprised peripheral blood. This receptor was taken from a human donor in a cohort sampled during active COVID-19. In DNA, the CDR3 is TGCAGCGTTGAAGCCCCCCGGACAGGGGGCCCCTATGGCTACACCTTC. It yields the protein CSVEAPRTGGPYGYTF.